Reported below is one T cell receptor (beta chain). Looked up from germline, CDR1 is SQVTM and CDR2 is ANQGSEA. The CDR3 is 10 amino acids. Between the trimmed V and J ends, which lost 4 bases and 5 bases, there was a span of 5 bases. This specimen belongs to a study of OX40 agonist ivuxolimab in advanced cancers. Overall study context: Three patients, one with hepatocellular carcinoma and two with cutaneous melanoma, responded partially.

Repertoires were generated with immunoSEQ multiplex PCR, while TCRdb's copy carries only in-frame clones and drops some. The sample lists 100,000 or so clones; more than 85% were seen once. The source was CD4+ or CD8+ T cells sorted from blood, collected in a trial of the OX40 agonist ivuxolimab. This clonotype originated in an adult with an advanced solid tumor such as melanoma, head and neck, liver or kidney cancer. This chain joins TRBV29-1 and TRBJ2-5; no clear D gene. The CDR3 nucleotides read TGCAGCGTTGTGTTGGAGACCCAGTACTTC. It specifies CSVVLETQYF. The variable domain in full, completed from reference TRBV29-1 and TRBJ2-5, reads SAVISQKPSRDICQRGTSLTIQCQVDSQVTMMFWYRQQPGQSLTLIATANQGSEATYESGFVIDKFPISRPNLTFSTLTVSNMSPEDSSIYLCSVVLETQYFGPGTRLLVL.